The rows below give T cell receptor beta chains drawn from one sample of a study of T cells in Graves' hyperthyroidism and ophthalmopathy. TCRdb fed the multiplex PCR reads into MiXCR, producing one record per CDR3 protein. The sample shows about 610,000 distinct CDR3 sequences, around 15% of them seen only once. Sequenced input: blood. The source is a woman between 35 and 50 years old with Graves' ophthalmopathy. Both conserved end residues are part of each CDR3. D genes are given only for firm matches. Not every row has a clone size; where given, it reads once, few, many or a size class.

TRBJ1-1	TRBV20-1	TRBD1	many	CSAIDRGPNTEAFF	TGCAGTGCCATCGACAGGGGCCCTAACACTGAAGCTTTCTTT
TRBJ2-1	TRBV7-9	TRBD2	many	CASSFSLLAGHEQFF	TGTGCCAGCAGCTTTAGCCTATTAGCGGGACATGAGCAGTTCTTC
TRBJ2-1	TRBV6-5	TRBD2	.	CASSSTSGTRGGEQFF	TGTGCCAGCAGTTCGACTAGCGGGACGAGGGGTGGTGAGCAGTTCTTC
TRBJ1-1	TRBV12-3/TRBV12-4	.	few	CASSSHPTGGDTEAFF	TGTGCCAGCAGTTCCCATCCGACAGGTGGAGACACTGAAGCTTTCTTT
TRBJ2-4	TRBV28	TRBD1	many	CASSSKQGVAKNIQYF	TGTGCCAGCAGTTCCAAACAGGGGGTAGCCAAAAACATTCAGTACTTC
TRBJ1-1	TRBV19	.	.	CASSNATQRERNTEAFF	TGTGCCAGTAGTAATGCTACTCAACGGGAAAGGAACACTGAAGCTTTCTTT
TRBJ1-4	TRBV19	.	.	CASSIMANEKLFF	TGTGCCAGTAGTATAATGGCGAATGAAAAACTGTTTTTT
TRBJ1-5	TRBV2	TRBD1	.	CASNGRGRGQPQHF	TGTGCCAGCAACGGTAGGGGGCGAGGACAGCCCCAGCATTTT
TRBJ1-1	TRBV27	.	few	CASRTWLSNTEASF	TGTGCCAGCCGGACCTGGCTTTCGAACACTGAAGCTTCCTTT
TRBJ2-1	TRBV5-1	.	many	CASSREGQNYNEQFF	TGCGCCAGCAGCCGGGAGGGACAGAATTACAATGAGCAGTTCTTC
TRBJ1-2	TRBV2	TRBD1	.	CASMDRGFAYGYTF	TGTGCCAGCATGGACAGGGGGTTTGCCTATGGCTACACCTTC
TRBJ2-2	TRBV27	.	few	CASSSLGRGELFF	TGTGCCAGCAGTTCGCTTGGACGGGGGGAGCTGTTTTTT
TRBJ2-5	TRBV2	TRBD2	many	CASRPTSGRPMYEETQYF	TGTGCCAGCAGACCGACTAGCGGGAGGCCCATGTATGAAGAGACCCAGTACTTC
TRBJ2-1	TRBV7-3	.	many	CASSLGTVSYNEQFF	TGTGCCAGCAGCTTAGGGACTGTCTCCTACAATGAGCAGTTCTTC
TRBJ2-6	TRBV6-1	.	.	CASSRLTRGQRAGANVLTF	TGTGCCAGCAGTCGCTTGACAAGGGGCCAGAGGGCTGGGGCCAACGTCCTGACTTTC
TRBJ2-1	TRBV20-1	.	many	CSATRTQGQRDEQFF	TGCAGTGCTACCCGTACTCAGGGTCAGCGGGATGAGCAGTTCTTC
TRBJ2-7	TRBV19	TRBD2	many	CASSWQGGNYEQYF	TGTGCCAGTTCATGGCAGGGAGGGAACTACGAGCAGTACTTC
TRBJ2-5	TRBV12-3/TRBV12-4	.	.	CASSPGGLGATQYF	TGTGCCAGCAGTCCTGGGGGGTTAGGGGCGACCCAGTACTTC
TRBJ2-3	TRBV5-4	TRBD1	.	CASSSRGQTTDTQYF	TGTGCCAGCAGCTCCAGGGGGCAGACGACAGATACGCAGTATTTT
TRBJ1-4	TRBV6-1	.	.	CASSPRGGQEKLFF	TGTGCCAGCAGTCCCCGGGGCGGGCAGGAAAAACTGTTTTTT
TRBJ2-2	TRBV24-1	.	.	CATSDPQQSIGELFF	TGTGCCACCAGTGACCCCCAGCAGAGCATCGGGGAGCTGTTTTTT
TRBJ1-5	TRBV24-1	TRBD1	.	CATSARSGQGCNQPQHF	TGTGCCACCAGTGCCAGATCGGGACAGGGCTGCAATCAGCCCCAGCATTTT
TRBJ2-5	TRBV30	.	many	CAWSDRVQETQYF	TGTGCCTGGAGTGACAGGGTACAAGAGACCCAGTACTTC
TRBJ1-1	TRBV3-1	.	many	CASSQGTAWATEAFF	TGTGCCAGCAGCCAAGGTACAGCCTGGGCCACTGAAGCTTTCTTT
TRBJ1-2	TRBV10-3	.	.	CAISESMNYGYTF	TGTGCCATCAGTGAGTCCATGAACTATGGCTACACCTTC
TRBJ1-2	TRBV15	TRBD1	.	CATSRDTTDRVGGYTF	TGTGCCACCAGCAGAGATACAACCGACAGGGTGGGTGGCTACACCTTC
TRBJ1-5	TRBV5-1	.	many	CASSASEADYSNQPQHF	TGCGCCAGCAGCGCATCGGAGGCCGATTATAGCAATCAGCCCCAGCATTTT
TRBJ1-1	TRBV10-3	.	many	CASSDLVGGNTEAFF	TGTGCCTCCAGTGATTTGGTGGGTGGGAACACTGAAGCTTTCTTT
TRBJ2-7	TRBV29-1	.	.	CSVGDRTATYEQYF	TGCAGCGTTGGGGATCGGACAGCCACCTACGAGCAGTACTTC
TRBJ1-1	TRBV5-1	.	few	CASRAPSGAGNTEAFF	TGCGCCAGCAGAGCTCCGTCCGGGGCAGGGAACACTGAAGCTTTCTTT
TRBJ1-1	TRBV20-1	TRBD1	many	CSARDSRRWTGGNEAFF	TGCAGTGCTAGAGATAGTCGAAGATGGACAGGGGGGAATGAAGCTTTCTTT
TRBJ1-6	TRBV30	.	.	CAWSVVGSSPLHF	TGTGCCTGGAGTGTCGTGGGTAGTTCACCCCTCCACTTT
TRBJ2-7	TRBV27	.	many	CASSAGAIYEQYF	TGTGCCAGCAGTGCGGGGGCAATTTACGAGCAGTACTTC
TRBJ2-1	TRBV6-1	TRBD1	many	CASSLDRDNEQFF	TGTGCCAGCAGTCTCGACAGGGACAATGAGCAGTTCTTC
TRBJ1-2	TRBV12-3/TRBV12-4	.	few	CASRLGENYGYTF	TGTGCCAGCAGGCTCGGGGAAAACTATGGCTACACCTTC
TRBJ1-1	TRBV30	TRBD1	many	CAWSRPGQLNTEAFF	TGTGCCTGGAGCCGACCGGGACAGCTGAACACTGAAGCTTTCTTT
TRBJ2-2	TRBV2	.	many	CASSERDTGELFF	TGTGCCAGCAGTGAACGAGACACCGGGGAGCTGTTTTTT
TRBJ2-1	TRBV30	TRBD2	many	CAWSGASGVYNEQFF	TGTGCCTGGAGTGGGGCTAGCGGGGTCTACAATGAGCAGTTCTTC
TRBJ2-3	TRBV28	.	many	CASSMIIGTDTQYF	TGTGCCAGCAGTATGATAATCGGCACAGATACGCAGTATTTT
TRBJ2-1	TRBV6-1	.	.	CASSGTPGEQFF	TGTGCCAGCAGTGGGACGCCAGGTGAGCAGTTCTTC
TRBJ1-3	TRBV18	.	.	CASSARLFAGDRNTIYF	TGTGCCAGCTCAGCACGGTTGTTCGCTGGGGATAGAAACACCATATATTTT